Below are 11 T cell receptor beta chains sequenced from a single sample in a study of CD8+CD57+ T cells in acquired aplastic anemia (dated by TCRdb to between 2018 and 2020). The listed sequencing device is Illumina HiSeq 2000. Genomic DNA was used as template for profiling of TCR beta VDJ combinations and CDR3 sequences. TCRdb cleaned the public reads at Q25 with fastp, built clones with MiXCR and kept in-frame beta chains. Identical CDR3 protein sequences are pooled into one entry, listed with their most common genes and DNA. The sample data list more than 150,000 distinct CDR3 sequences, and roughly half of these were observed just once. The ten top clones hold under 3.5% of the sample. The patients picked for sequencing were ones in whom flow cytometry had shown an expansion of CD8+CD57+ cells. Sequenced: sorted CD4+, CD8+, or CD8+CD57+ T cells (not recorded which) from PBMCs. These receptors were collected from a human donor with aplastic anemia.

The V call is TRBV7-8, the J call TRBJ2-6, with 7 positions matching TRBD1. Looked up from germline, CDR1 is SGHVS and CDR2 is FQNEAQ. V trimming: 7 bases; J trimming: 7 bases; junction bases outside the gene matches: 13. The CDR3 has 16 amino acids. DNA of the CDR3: TGTGCCAGCACATCGACAGGGTGGCTCGCAGCCAACGTCCTGACTTTC. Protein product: CASTSTGWLAANVLTF.

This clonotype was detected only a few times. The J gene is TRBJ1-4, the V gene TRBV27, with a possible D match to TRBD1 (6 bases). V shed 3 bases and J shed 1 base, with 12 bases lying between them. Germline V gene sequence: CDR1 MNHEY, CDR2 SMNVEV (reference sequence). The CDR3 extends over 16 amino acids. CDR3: CASSLAPRGTNEKLFF. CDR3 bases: TGTGCCAGCAGTTTGGCTCCCAGGGGAACTAATGAAAAACTGTTTTTT.

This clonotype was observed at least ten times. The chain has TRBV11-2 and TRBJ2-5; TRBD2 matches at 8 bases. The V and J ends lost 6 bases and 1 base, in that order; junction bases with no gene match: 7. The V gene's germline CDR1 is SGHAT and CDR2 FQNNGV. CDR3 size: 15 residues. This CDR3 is CASSPAGGGQETQYF. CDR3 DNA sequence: TGTGCCAGCAGTCCTGCGGGGGGCGGCCAAGAGACCCAGTACTTC.

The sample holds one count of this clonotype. The DNA for the CDR3 is TGTGCCACCAGCAAGGGACTAGCGGGGGGCTCGGGGGAGACCCAGTACTTC. Translated: CATSKGLAGGSGETQYF. The J gene is TRBJ2-5, the V gene TRBV15; 15 bases agree with TRBD2. Trimming cost V 4 bases and J 5 bases; bases outside gene matches: 8. From germline, CDR1 is LNHNV and CDR2 YYDKDF (reference sequence). CDR3 length: 17 residues.

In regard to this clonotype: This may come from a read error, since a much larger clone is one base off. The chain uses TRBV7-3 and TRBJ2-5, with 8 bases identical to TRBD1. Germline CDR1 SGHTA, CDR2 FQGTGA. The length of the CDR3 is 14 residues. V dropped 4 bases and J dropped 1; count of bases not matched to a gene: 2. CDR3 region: CASSSTGGQETQYF. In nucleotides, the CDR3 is TGTGCCAGCAGCTCTACAGGGGGCCAAGAGACCCAGTACTTC. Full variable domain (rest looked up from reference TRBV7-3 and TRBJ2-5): GAGVSQTPSNKVTEKGKYVELRCDPISGHTALYWYRQSLGQGPEFLIYFQGTGAADDSGLPNDRFFAVRPEGSVSTLKIQRTERGDSAVYLCASSSTGGQETQYFGPGTRLLVL.

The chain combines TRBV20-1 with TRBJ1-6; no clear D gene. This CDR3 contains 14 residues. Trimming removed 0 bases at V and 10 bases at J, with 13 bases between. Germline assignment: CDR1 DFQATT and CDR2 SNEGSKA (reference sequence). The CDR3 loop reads CSARDRTMGSPLHF. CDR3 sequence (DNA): TGCAGTGCTAGAGATCGAACTATGGGGTCACCCCTCCACTTT.

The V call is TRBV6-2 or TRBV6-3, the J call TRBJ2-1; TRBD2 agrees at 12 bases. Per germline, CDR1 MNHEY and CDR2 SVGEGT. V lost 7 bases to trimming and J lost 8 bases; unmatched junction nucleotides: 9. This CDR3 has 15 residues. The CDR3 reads CASTQTSGGSDEQFF. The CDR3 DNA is TGTGCCAGCACCCAGACTAGCGGGGGTTCTGATGAGCAGTTCTTC.

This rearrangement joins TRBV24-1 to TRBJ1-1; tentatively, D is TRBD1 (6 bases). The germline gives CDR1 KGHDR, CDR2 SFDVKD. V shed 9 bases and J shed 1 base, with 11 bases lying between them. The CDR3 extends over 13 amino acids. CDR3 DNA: TGTGCCACCCAGGGGCAGCCGAACACTGAAGCTTTCTTT. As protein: CATQGQPNTEAFF.

The CDR3 spells CSALGGAGEKLFF. CDR3 sequence (DNA): TGCAGTGCCCTAGGAGGGGCGGGTGAAAAACTGTTTTTT. The chain couples TRBV20-1 to TRBJ1-4; possible D gene TRBD1, 5 bases. The CDR3 runs 13 residues. CDR1 is DFQATT and CDR2 is SNEGSKA in the germline V gene (reference sequence). Trimming removed 6 bases from V and 7 bases from J, with 15 bases in between.

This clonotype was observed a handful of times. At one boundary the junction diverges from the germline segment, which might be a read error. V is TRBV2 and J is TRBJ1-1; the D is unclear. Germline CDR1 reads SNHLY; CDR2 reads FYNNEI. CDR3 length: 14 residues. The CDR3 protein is CASRNSLAETGAFF. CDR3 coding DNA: TGTGCCAGCAGGAACAGTTTAGCGGAGACTGGAGCTTTCTTT.

Written as DNA, the CDR3 is TGTGCCAGCAGCCCTATTGGGGGGGTGTACGAGCAGTACTTC. Translated, it gives CASSPIGGVYEQYF. The rearrangement uses TRBV7-9 and TRBJ2-7, with 7 bases that match TRBD2. The length of the CDR3 is 14 residues. J gave up 4 bases and V 5 bases, and 8 bases lay outside the gene matches. Germline V gene sequence: CDR1 SEHNR, CDR2 FQNEAQ (reference sequence). Complete variable domain (other parts from reference TRBV7-9 and TRBJ2-7): DTGVSQNPRHKITKRGQNVTFRCDPISEHNRLYWYRQTLGQGPEFLTYFQNEAQLEKSRLLSDRFSAERPKGSFSTLEIQRTEQGDSAMYLCASSPIGGVYEQYFGPGTRLTVT.